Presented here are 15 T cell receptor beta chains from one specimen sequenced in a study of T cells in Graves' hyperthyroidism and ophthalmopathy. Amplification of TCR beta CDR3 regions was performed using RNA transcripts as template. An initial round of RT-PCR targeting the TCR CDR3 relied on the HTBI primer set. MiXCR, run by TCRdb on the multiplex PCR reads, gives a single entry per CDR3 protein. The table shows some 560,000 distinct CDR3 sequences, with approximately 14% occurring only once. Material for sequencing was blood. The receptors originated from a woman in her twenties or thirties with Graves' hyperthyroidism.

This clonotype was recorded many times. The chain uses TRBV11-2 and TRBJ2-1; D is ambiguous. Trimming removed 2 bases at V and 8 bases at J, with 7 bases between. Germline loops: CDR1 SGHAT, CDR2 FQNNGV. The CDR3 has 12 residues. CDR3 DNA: TGTGCCAGCAGCTTACTAGAGGATGAGCAGTTCTTC. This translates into CASSLLEDEQFF.

CDR3 amino acids: CASSDRGHQNIQYF. The CDR3, as DNA: TGTGCCAGTTCGGACAGGGGGCACCAAAACATTCAGTACTTC. This chain joins TRBV19 and TRBJ2-4; 11 nucleotides agree with TRBD1. The CDR3 sequence is 14 residues long. Germline CDR1 reads LNHDA; CDR2 reads SQIVND (reference sequence). J was trimmed by 5 bases and V by 8 bases; bases with no gene match: 5.

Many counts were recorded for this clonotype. In DNA, the CDR3 is TGTGCCAGTAGTATTCGGACAGGGGGCACGGTAGTCCACAATGAGCAGTTCTTC. Translation: CASSIRTGGTVVHNEQFF. The genes are TRBV19 and TRBJ2-1; 11 bases line up with TRBD1. The junction had 12 bases not matched to a gene; V was cut back by 3 bases and J by 5 bases. Looked up from germline, CDR1 is LNHDA and CDR2 is SQIVND (reference sequence). CDR3 length: 18 amino acids.

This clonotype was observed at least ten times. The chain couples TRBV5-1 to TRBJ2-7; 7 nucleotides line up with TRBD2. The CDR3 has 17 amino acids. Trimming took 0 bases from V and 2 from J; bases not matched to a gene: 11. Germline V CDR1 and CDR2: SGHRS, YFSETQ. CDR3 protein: CASSLDTSASSAYEQYF. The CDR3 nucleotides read TGCGCCAGCAGCTTGGACACTAGCGCCAGTAGCGCCTACGAGCAGTACTTC.

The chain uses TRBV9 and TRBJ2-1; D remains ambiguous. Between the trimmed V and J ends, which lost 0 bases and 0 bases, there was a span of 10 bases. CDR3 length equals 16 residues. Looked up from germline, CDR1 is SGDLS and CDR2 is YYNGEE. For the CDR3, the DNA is TGTGCCAGCAGCGTAGTGAGCGCCAGCTCCTACAATGAGCAGTTCTTC. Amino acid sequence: CASSVVSASSYNEQFF.

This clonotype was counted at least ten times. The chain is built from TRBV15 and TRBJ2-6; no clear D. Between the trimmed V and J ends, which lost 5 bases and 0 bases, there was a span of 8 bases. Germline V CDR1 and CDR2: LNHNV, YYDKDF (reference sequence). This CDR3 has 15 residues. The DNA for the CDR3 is TGTGCCACCAGCGGAAGGTTCTCTGGGGCCAACGTCCTGACTTTC. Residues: CATSGRFSGANVLTF.

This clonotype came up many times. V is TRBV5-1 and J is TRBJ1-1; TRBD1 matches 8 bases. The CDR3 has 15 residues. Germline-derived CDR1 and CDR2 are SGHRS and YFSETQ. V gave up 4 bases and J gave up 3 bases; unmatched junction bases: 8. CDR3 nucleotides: TGCGCCAGCAGCCCCAGGACAGGGATTCACACTGAAGCTTTCTTT. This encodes CASSPRTGIHTEAFF.

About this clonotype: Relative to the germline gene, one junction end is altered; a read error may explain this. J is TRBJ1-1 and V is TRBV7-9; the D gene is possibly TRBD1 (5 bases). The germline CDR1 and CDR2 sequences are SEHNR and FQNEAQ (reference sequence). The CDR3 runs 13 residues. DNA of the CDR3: TGTGCCAGCAGCCGGGGCCCGAACACTGAAACTTTCTTT. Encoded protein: CASSRGPNTETFF.

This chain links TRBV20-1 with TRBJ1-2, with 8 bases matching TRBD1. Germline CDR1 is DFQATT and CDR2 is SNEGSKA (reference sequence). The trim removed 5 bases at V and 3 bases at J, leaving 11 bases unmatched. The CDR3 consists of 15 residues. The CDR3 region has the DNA TGCAGTGCTCAATCCATGGACAGGGATTACTATGGCTACACCTTC. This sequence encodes CSAQSMDRDYYGYTF.

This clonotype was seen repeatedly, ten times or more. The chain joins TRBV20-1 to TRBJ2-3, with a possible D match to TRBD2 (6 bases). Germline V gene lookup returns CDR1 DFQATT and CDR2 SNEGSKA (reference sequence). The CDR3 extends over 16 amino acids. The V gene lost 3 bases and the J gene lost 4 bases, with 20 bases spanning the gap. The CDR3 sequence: CSARGGSVPGADTQYF. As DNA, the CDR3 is TGCAGTGCTAGGGGGGGTAGCGTTCCTGGGGCAGATACGCAGTATTTT.

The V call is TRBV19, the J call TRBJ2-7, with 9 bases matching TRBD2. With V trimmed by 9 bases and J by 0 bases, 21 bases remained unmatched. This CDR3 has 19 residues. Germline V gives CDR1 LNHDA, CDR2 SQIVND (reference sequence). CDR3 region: CASSRSGLAGRALSYEQYF. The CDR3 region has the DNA TGTGCCAGCAGCAGGTCGGGGCTAGCGGGAAGGGCCCTCTCCTACGAGCAGTACTTC. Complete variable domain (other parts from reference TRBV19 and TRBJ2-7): DGGITQSPKYLFRKEGQNVTLSCEQNLNHDAMYWYRQDPGQGLRLIYYSQIVNDFQKGDIAEGYSVSREKKESFPLTVTSAQKNPTAFYLCASSRSGLAGRALSYEQYFGPGTRLTVT.

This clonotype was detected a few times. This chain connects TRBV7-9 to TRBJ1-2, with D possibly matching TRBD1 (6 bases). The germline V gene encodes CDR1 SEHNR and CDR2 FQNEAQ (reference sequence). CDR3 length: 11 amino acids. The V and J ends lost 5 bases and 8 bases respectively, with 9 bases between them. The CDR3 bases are TGTGCCAGCAGCGACGGGACAGGCTACACCTTC. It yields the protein CASSDGTGYTF.

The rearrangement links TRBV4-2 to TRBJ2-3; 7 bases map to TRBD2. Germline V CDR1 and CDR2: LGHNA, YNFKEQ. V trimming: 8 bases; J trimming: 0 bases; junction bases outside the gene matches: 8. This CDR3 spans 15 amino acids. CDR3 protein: CASGDSGRSTDTQYF. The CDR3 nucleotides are TGTGCCAGCGGTGATAGCGGGCGGAGCACAGATACGCAGTATTTT.

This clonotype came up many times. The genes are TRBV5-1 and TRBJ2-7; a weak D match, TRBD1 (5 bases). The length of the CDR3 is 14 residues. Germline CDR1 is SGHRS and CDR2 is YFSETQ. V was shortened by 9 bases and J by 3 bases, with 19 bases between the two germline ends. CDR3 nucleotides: TGCGCCATCCTAAACGAACGCAGGGACTACGAGCAGTACTTC. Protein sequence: CAILNERRDYEQYF.

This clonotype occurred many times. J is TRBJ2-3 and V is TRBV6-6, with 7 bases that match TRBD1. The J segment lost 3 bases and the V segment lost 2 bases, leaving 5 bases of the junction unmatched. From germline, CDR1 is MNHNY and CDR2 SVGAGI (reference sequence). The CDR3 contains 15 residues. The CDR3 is CASSYGTDETDTQYF. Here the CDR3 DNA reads TGTGCCAGCAGTTACGGGACAGATGAAACAGATACGCAGTATTTT.